This paragraph covers one T cell receptor (beta chain) sequence. The antigen is unknown. The data belong to a study of Ad26.COV2.S vaccination and SARS-CoV-2 variants. Study details: Sample donor was a member of the COV1001 Ad26.COV2.S trial arm. Ad26.COV2.S given intramuscularly, once or twice 56 days apart.

This table comes from immunoSEQ multiplex PCR, and its TCRdb copy is limited to in-frame clones, with some not included. The profile shows 500,000 or so clones, 87% of them singletons. Treatment indicated: 15 to 20 received Ad26.COV2.S at low or high dose, single or two shots; roughly five received placebo; per-sample allocation not given. Sampling was done on day 63 after the first vaccine or placebo injection. Whole-study results and caveats: Analytic work on TCR breadth and depth might have understated the full extent of total T cell responses. Individuals receiving vaccine had higher spike-specific TCR breadth than placebo recipients did.

This CDR3 spans 10 amino acids. Germline-derived CDR1 and CDR2 are DFQATT and SNEGSKA (reference sequence). This TCR came from a person between 18 and 60 years old who received the Ad26.COV2.S COVID-19 vaccine or a placebo. The chain uses TRBV20-1 and TRBJ1-1; D possibly corresponds to TRBD1 (5 bases). The source was peripheral blood, collected in a trial of Ad26.COV2.S vaccine versus placebo. The CDR3 nucleotides read TGCAGGACAGTTATCACTGAAGCTTTCTTT. This sequence encodes CRTVITEAFF.